The rows below give T cell receptor beta chains drawn from one sample of a study of blood T cell repertoires in COVID-19. This table comes from immunoSEQ multiplex PCR, and its TCRdb copy is limited to in-frame clones, with some not included. In the table there are about 140,000 clones, about 80% of which are singletons. The sample was PBMCs or T cells enriched from blood (not recorded which). The receptor set was obtained from a woman in her forties or fifties who had recovered from COVID-19. Each CDR3 is given without its conserved first and last residue. The order of the fields is J gene, V gene, CDR3 length, CDR3 protein.

TRBJ1-1	TRBV9	13	ASSVATSGFTEAF
TRBJ1-2	TRBV6-5	10	ASSTGQLGYT
TRBJ1-2	TRBV6-5	11	AGNRGTNYGYT
TRBJ2-1	TRBV3-1/TRBV3-2	11	ASRQDYYNEQF
TRBJ1-1	TRBV5-4	16	ASSPRVVPRGLGTEAF
TRBJ1-1	TRBV7-9	13	ASSSTDRRNTEAF
TRBJ2-4	TRBV19	13	ASSTSGTGANIQY
TRBJ1-5	TRBV30	11	AWSTRSNQPQH
TRBJ2-3	TRBV7-2	13	ASSLPETLRGTQY
TRBJ2-5	TRBV29-1	15	SVGDSLGGGTKETQY
TRBJ1-6	TRBV2	15	ASSEALPGHYNSPLH
TRBJ1-6	TRBV4-2	13	ASSVQGRDDSPLH
TRBJ1-2	TRBV5-1	13	ASSNPGQERYGYT
TRBJ2-1	TRBV20-1	9	SAETYNEQF
TRBJ1-1	TRBV11-3	11	ASSLGRVTEAF
TRBJ1-2	TRBV2	11	ASRVGGGNGYT
TRBJ2-7	TRBV9	14	ASSPAPPRPVYEQY
TRBJ2-3	TRBV5-1	13	ASSFGLTYTDTQY
TRBJ2-7	TRBV6-1	12	ASSERTGSYEQY
TRBJ1-5	TRBV18	12	ASSPAGGNQPQH
TRBJ1-3	TRBV6-6	12	ASRSQGAENTIY
TRBJ1-2	TRBV19	14	ASRGMGQGFGYGYT
TRBJ2-1	TRBV28	14	ASSSLGQGPGNEQF
TRBJ2-2	TRBV5-1	13	ASSPGSTPTGELF
TRBJ1-6	TRBV6-5	13	ASSSQGDFTSPLH
TRBJ1-1	TRBV18	11	ASSQDWRTEAF
TRBJ2-7	TRBV5-1	15	ASSRTSGGLSSYEQY
TRBJ2-3	TRBV19	13	ASSLRGQGTDTQY
TRBJ1-4	TRBV7-8	15	ASSLASPDRVNEKLF
TRBJ1-5	TRBV6-1	14	ASSESTGGTGQPQH
TRBJ2-1	TRBV5-1	15	ASSLAYQRGQTGEQF
TRBJ2-2	TRBV28	12	ASSSPTYTGELF
TRBJ1-3	TRBV9	12	ASSVDGQGNTIY
TRBJ1-1	TRBV7-3	12	ASSLLGGGTEAF
TRBJ1-2	TRBV6-5	10	ASTDGGLGYT
TRBJ1-5	TRBV30	14	AWSVRGTVFNQPQH
TRBJ2-5	TRBV7-3	13	ASSLTAGGAETQY
TRBJ1-2	TRBV2	12	AEGGQGAPLGYT
TRBJ1-4	TRBV6-5	13	ASSYSDSSNEKLF
TRBJ1-4	TRBV19	11	ASMKTGEEKLF
TRBJ1-2	TRBV7-8	12	ASSPTGGFYGYT
TRBJ2-3	TRBV7-3	13	ASSDLAGVTDTQY
TRBJ1-5	TRBV27	14	ASSLGGLLSNQPQH